These 18 T cell receptor beta chains originate from one sample sequenced in a study of OX40 agonist ivuxolimab in advanced cancers. Clones were sequenced by immunoSEQ multiplex PCR, and TCRdb holds only the in-frame ones, with some missing. The data hold tens of thousands of clones, with 70% to 85% observed a single time. The sequenced sample was CD4+ or CD8+ T cells sorted from blood, obtained in a trial of the OX40 agonist ivuxolimab. The origin of the receptors is an adult with an advanced solid tumor such as melanoma, head and neck, liver or kidney cancer.

The chain has TRBV19 and TRBJ2-7; D uncertain. There are 14 residues in the CDR3. Germline loops: CDR1 LNHDA, CDR2 SQIVND (reference sequence). V was shortened by 1 base and J by 7 bases, with 14 bases between the two germline ends. The CDR3 DNA follows: TGTGCCAGTAGTATAGGTGGGATCTACCCGGAGCAGTACTTC. This sequence encodes CASSIGGIYPEQYF.

The chain has TRBV27 and TRBJ1-6; 7 bases match TRBD1. Germline CDR1 and CDR2: MNHEY and SMNVEV (reference sequence). The CDR3 consists of 15 residues. The junction had 4 bases not matched to a gene; V was cut back by 2 bases and J by 6 bases. CDR3 in amino acids: CASSLTGVGNSPLHF. CDR3 sequence (DNA): TGTGCCAGCAGTTTAACAGGGGTCGGTAATTCACCCCTCCACTTT.

The chain employs TRBV7-9 and TRBJ1-1; D unresolved. CDR3 length: 10 residues. Germline V gene data show CDR1 as SEHNR and CDR2 as FQNEAQ (reference sequence). CDR3: CALFDTEAFF. The DNA of the CDR3 is TGTGCTCTCTTCGACACTGAAGCTTTCTTT.

The gene calls are TRBV4-3 and TRBJ1-2, with 8 bases aligning to TRBD1. Germline V CDR1 and CDR2: LGHNA, YSLEER. CDR3 length: 17 amino acids. V was clipped by 4 bases and J by 4 bases; unmatched bases: 14. The CDR3 here is CASSPGRSGGAFYGYTF. The DNA for the CDR3 is TGCGCCAGCAGCCCAGGCCGATCAGGGGGCGCGTTCTATGGCTACACCTTC.

The rearrangement joins TRBV5-5 to TRBJ2-7, with D maybe TRBD1 (7 bases). Germline values: CDR1 SGHKS, CDR2 YYEKEE (reference sequence). V shed 2 bases and J shed 4 bases, with 19 bases lying between them. There are 16 residues in the CDR3. The CDR3 is CASSLATSPGGYEQYF. Written as DNA, the CDR3 is TGTGCCAGCAGCTTAGCGACTTCCCCAGGGGGGTACGAGCAGTACTTC.

V is TRBV6-6 and J is TRBJ2-7, with TRBD2 as a possible D gene (5 bases). Per germline, CDR1 MNHNY and CDR2 SVGAGI (reference sequence). The CDR3 is made up of 12 amino acids. Trimming removed 6 bases at V and 2 bases at J, with 8 bases between. CDR3 protein: CASSTGTYEQYF. The DNA of the CDR3 is TGTGCCAGCAGCACCGGGACCTACGAGCAGTACTTC.

The chain couples TRBV7-6 to TRBJ2-1; a weak D match, TRBD1 (6 bases). The CDR3 spans 15 residues. Germline CDR1 is SGHVS and CDR2 is FNYEAQ. The ends were cut back, 5 bases at V and 2 bases at J, with 13 bases in the middle. CDR3 in amino acids: CASSVTGNPYNEQFF. In DNA, the CDR3 is TGTGCCAGCAGCGTGACAGGAAACCCCTACAATGAGCAGTTCTTC.

The chain has TRBV28 and TRBJ1-2; 11 nucleotides line up with TRBD1. This CDR3 is built from 16 residues. The germline V gene encodes CDR1 MDHEN and CDR2 SYDVKM. V was clipped by 6 bases and J by 4 bases; unmatched bases: 10. Here the CDR3 DNA reads TGTGCCAGCAGAACCGGGACAGGGGGTCAATCCTATGGCTACACCTTC. This sequence encodes CASRTGTGGQSYGYTF.

V is TRBV4-1 and J is TRBJ2-1; the match to TRBD1 covers 8 bases. CDR1 MGHRA and CDR2 YSYEKL come from the germline V gene. J gave up 6 bases and V 3 bases, and 7 bases lay outside the gene matches. This CDR3 region has 15 residues. CDR3 coding DNA: TGCGCCAGCAGCCAGGAGGACAGGGTAGGCAATGAGCAGTTCTTC. Protein sequence: CASSQEDRVGNEQFF.

The chain links TRBV6-1 to TRBJ2-1; TRBD2 agrees at 12 bases. The germline CDR1 and CDR2 sequences are MNHNS and SASEGT. The CDR3 is made up of 15 amino acids. The V and J ends lost 6 bases and 5 bases, in that order; junction bases with no gene match: 5. Here the CDR3 DNA reads TGTGCCAGCAGCGCGACTAGCGGGAGTCACAATGAGCAGTTCTTC. Protein: CASSATSGSHNEQFF.

The J gene is TRBJ1-5, the V gene TRBV25-1; TRBD1 matches at 8 bases. Germline-derived CDR1 and CDR2 are MGHDK and SYGVNS. Trimming at V came to 6 bases and at J to 1 base, leaving 2 bases not matched to a gene. The CDR3 contains 14 residues. The CDR3: CASSRQGSNQPQHF. CDR3 DNA: TGTGCCAGCAGCCGACAGGGGAGCAATCAGCCCCAGCATTTT.

The rearrangement joins TRBV28 to TRBJ2-7; 9 bases are a match to TRBD2. The CDR3 runs to 18 residues. The junction had 21 bases not matched to a gene; V was cut back by 5 bases and J by 7 bases. Germline CDR1 is MDHEN and CDR2 is SYDVKM. CDR3 loop: CASSPRLAVRLLLREQYF. CDR3 DNA sequence: TGTGCCAGCAGTCCGAGACTAGCGGTGAGGCTTCTACTGAGGGAGCAGTACTTC.

This clone is a singleton in its sample. The chain recombines TRBV2 with TRBJ2-7; 9 nucleotides agree with TRBD2. Trimming cost V 9 bases and J 5 bases; bases outside gene matches: 14. CDR1 is SNHLY and CDR2 is FYNNEI in the germline V gene. There are 15 residues in the CDR3. In DNA, the CDR3 is TGTGCCAGTAAAGAGGGGGCGGGAGGGGCTAACGAGCAGTACTTC. Residues: CASKEGAGGANEQYF.

The chain has TRBV5-4 and TRBJ1-1, with D hard to call. V lost 0 bases and J lost 4, with 7 bases in between. The CDR3 runs 13 residues. Germline CDR1 is SGHNT and CDR2 is YYREEE (reference sequence). The CDR3 region is CASSLGLATEAFF. DNA for the CDR3: TGTGCCAGCAGCTTGGGATTGGCCACTGAAGCTTTCTTT.

The CDR3 reads CASSLSTSGGKLFF. The CDR3, as DNA: TGTGCCAGCAGCCTAAGCACATCCGGAGGGAAACTGTTTTTT. J is TRBJ1-4 and V is TRBV9; D gene ambiguous. The germline V and J ends were trimmed by 4 bases and 11 bases, with 18 bases remaining between them. This CDR3 comprises 14 residues. Germline V lookup: CDR1 SGDLS, CDR2 YYNGEE. The full variable domain, rest sourced from reference TRBV9 and TRBJ1-4, is DSGVTQTPKHLITATGQRVTLRCSPRSGDLSVYWYQQSLDQGLQFLIQYYNGEERAKGNILERFSAQQFPDLHSELNLSSLELGDSALYFCASSLSTSGGKLFFGSGTQLSVL.

The rearrangement links TRBV6-5 to TRBJ2-1; D uncertain. The V gene's germline CDR1 is MNHEY and CDR2 SVGAGI. Between the trimmed V and J ends, which lost 7 bases and 7 bases, there was a span of 14 bases. CDR3 length: 13 residues. Here the CDR3 DNA reads TGTGCCAGCATCGCTCCACAGCATAATGAGCAGTTCTTC. It is translated as CASIAPQHNEQFF.

This clone occurred many times. V gene TRBV7-9 combines with J gene TRBJ1-2; possibly TRBD1 for D (6 bases). Germline V gene lookup returns CDR1 SEHNR and CDR2 FQNEAQ (reference sequence). The CDR3 has 12 amino acids. Trimming removed 1 base from V and 7 bases from J, with 7 bases in between. The CDR3 bases are TGTGCCAGCAGCTTAGACAGGGTTGGCTACACCTTC. It yields the protein CASSLDRVGYTF.

In DNA form, the CDR3 reads TGCGCCAGCAGCCACACCTGGGGCGGGCAGAACGAGCAGTACTTC. Its protein is CASSHTWGGQNEQYF. V and J are TRBV4-3 and TRBJ2-7; D is tentatively TRBD1 or TRBD2 (5 bases each). The ends were cut back, 3 bases at V and 5 bases at J, with 17 bases in the middle. CDR1 and CDR2 (germline): LGHNA, YSLEER. The CDR3 is 15 amino acids.